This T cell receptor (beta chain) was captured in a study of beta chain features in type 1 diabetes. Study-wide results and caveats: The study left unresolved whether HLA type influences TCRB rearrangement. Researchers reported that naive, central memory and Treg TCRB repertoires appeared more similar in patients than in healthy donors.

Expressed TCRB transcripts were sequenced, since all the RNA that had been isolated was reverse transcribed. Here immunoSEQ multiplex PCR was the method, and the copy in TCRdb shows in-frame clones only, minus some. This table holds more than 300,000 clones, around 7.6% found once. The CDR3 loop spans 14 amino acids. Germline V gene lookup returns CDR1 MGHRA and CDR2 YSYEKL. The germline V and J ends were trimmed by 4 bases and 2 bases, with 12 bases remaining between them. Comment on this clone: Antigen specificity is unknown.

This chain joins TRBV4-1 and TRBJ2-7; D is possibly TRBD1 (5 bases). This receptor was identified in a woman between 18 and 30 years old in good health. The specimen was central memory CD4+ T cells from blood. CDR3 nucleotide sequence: TGCGCCAGCAGCCTTTCCCAGGGAACCTACGAGCAGTACTTC. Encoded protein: CASSLSQGTYEQYF.